This section outlines one TCR beta chain sequence together with its context. The antigen remains unidentified. The junction does not match germline at one end; this may be a read error. The length of the CDR3 is 15 residues. Germline V lookup: CDR1 SEHNR, CDR2 FQNEAQ (reference sequence). The PCR employed 60 Vbeta primers together with 13 Jbeta primers. Profiled with immunoSEQ multiplex PCR; TCRdb holds only in-frame clones, not every one. The sample lists more than 150,000 clones; roughly 76% were seen once. These data come from a study of cytomegalovirus exposure and HLA in healthy donors. Study-wide results and limits: A missense DCLRE1C variant was associated with V- and J-gene trimming of TCR beta chains in a later analysis, and an independent cohort replicated the association. The authors later found HLA-associated TCR beta chains more clonally expanded than equally common others. Productive rates of about 87% or about 30% were seen for most TCR beta V segments in an earlier analysis. The authors excluded some V segments, including TRBV6-2 and TRBV6-3, as indistinguishable.

The chain couples TRBV7-9 to TRBJ2-2; 7 bases align to TRBD1. The sequenced sample consisted of PBMCs. The source of this sequence is a man aged 35 to 55 in good health and CMV-seropositive. In nucleotides, the CDR3 is TGTTCCAGCAGCTCGACAGGGCTAAACACCGGGGAGCTGTTTTTT. This encodes CSSSSTGLNTGELFF.